Described below is a single T cell receptor (beta chain) sequence and its context. The data originate from a study of blood T cell repertoires in COVID-19. About the research overall: Whether acute or convalescent, the COVID-19 samples came from the United States, Italy and Spain. Sources were T cells, B-cell-depleted T cells, or PBMCs; the material itself was cDNA or gDNA.

Sequencing was performed with immunoSEQ multiplex PCR; in TCRdb, only in-frame clones are kept and a portion is missing. The sample consists of 95,000 to 150,000 clones, 85% to 90% of them appearing once. V was cut by 1 base and J by 8 bases, with 5 bases left in between. The CDR3 totals 11 residues. Germline V lookup: CDR1 MGHRA, CDR2 YSYEKL. The chain couples TRBV4-1 to TRBJ1-1; TRBD1 might be the D (5 bases). The TCR originated in a woman between 45 and 60 years old with acute or convalescent COVID-19. The source material was peripheral blood. The CDR3 loop is CASSQGTEAFF. The CDR3 coding sequence is TGCGCCAGCAGCCAAGGGACAGAAGCTTTCTTT.